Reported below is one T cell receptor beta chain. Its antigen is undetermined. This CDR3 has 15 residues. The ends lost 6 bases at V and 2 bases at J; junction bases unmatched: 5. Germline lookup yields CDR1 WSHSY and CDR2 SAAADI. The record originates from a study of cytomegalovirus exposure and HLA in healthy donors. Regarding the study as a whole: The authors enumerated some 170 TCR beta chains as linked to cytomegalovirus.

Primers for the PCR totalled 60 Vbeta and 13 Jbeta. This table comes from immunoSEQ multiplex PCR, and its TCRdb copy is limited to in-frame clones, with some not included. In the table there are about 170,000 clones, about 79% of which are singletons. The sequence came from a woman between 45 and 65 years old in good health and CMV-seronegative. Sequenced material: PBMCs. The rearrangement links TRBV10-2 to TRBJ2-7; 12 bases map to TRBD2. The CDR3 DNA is TGCGCCAGCAGACCCTCTAGCGGGGGGGCCTACGAGCAGTACTTC. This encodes CASRPSSGGAYEQYF.